Only a few counts were recorded for the clone carrying this T cell receptor (beta chain). Its cognate antigen is unknown. These data come from a study of cytomegalovirus exposure and HLA in healthy donors. Turning to the study itself: Most donors, about 77% of a few hundred genotyped, fell in the Caucasian-associated ancestry cluster.

The PCR had 60 Vbeta and 13 Jbeta primers. Using immunoSEQ multiplex PCR, the repertoire was profiled, and TCRdb retains in-frame clones only, with some absent. The repertoire holds some 120,000 clones, with 6.5% to 9.5% as singletons. V lost 6 bases to trimming and J lost 1 base, with 14 bases between them. Per germline, CDR1 SGHDT and CDR2 YYEEEE. The CDR3 loop spans 14 amino acids. Study observations and caveats: Relative to equally common others, HLA-associated TCR beta chains showed greater clonal expansion in a later analysis. Later analysis associated a missense DCLRE1C variant with TCR beta V- and J-gene trimming. The authors later found TCR association rates varying by HLA locus, with DRB1 most and HLA-C fewest.

Sequenced input: PBMCs. J is TRBJ2-7 and V is TRBV5-6; weak D call: TRBD1 (6 bases). This receptor was taken from a man aged 35-49 years in good health and CMV-seronegative. This CDR3 is CASTPARGSYEQYF. The CDR3 coding sequence is TGTGCCAGCACCCCGGCCAGGGGTTCCTACGAGCAGTACTTC.